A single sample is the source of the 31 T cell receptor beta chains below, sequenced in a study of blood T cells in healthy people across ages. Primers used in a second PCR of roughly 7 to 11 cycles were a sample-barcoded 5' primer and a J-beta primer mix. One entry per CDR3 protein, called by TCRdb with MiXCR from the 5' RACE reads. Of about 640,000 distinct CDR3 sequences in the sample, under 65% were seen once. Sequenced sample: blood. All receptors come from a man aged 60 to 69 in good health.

The CDR3 sequence is CASSDRGTQYF. CDR3 DNA: TGTGCCAGCAGTGATAGAGGTACGCAGTATTTT. The genes are TRBV25-1 and TRBJ2-3; D remains ambiguous. V lost 3 bases and J 8 bases, leaving 6 bases between the germline ends. The CDR3 extends over 11 amino acids. CDR1 and CDR2 (germline): MGHDK, SYGVNS.

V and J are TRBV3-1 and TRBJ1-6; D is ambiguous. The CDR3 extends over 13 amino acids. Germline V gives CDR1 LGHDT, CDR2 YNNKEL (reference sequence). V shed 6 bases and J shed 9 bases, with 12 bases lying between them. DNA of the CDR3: TGTGCCAGCAGTGCAGCGAACCGTTCACCCCTCCACTTT. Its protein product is CASSAANRSPLHF.

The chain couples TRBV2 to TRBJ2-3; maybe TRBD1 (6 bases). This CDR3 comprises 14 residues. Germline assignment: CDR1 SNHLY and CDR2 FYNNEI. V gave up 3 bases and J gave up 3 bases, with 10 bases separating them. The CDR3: CASSEGAGTDTQYF. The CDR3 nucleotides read TGTGCCAGCAGTGAGGGGGCTGGGACAGATACGCAGTATTTT.

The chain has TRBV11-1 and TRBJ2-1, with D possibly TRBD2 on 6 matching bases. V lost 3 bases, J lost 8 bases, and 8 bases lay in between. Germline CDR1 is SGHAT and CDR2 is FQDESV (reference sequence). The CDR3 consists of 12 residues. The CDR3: CASSLAGHEQFF. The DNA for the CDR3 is TGTGCCAGCAGCTTGGCGGGACATGAGCAGTTCTTC.

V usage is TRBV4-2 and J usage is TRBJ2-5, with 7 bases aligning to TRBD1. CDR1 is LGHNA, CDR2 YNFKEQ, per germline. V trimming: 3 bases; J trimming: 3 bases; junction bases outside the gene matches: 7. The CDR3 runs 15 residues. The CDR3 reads CASSQSAGTEETQYF. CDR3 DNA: TGTGCCAGCAGCCAGTCTGCCGGGACAGAAGAGACCCAGTACTTC.

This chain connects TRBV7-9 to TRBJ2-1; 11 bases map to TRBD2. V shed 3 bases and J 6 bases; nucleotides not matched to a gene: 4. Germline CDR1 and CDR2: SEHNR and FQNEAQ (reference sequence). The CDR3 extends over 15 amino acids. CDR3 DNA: TGTGCCAGCAGCTTGGGTAGCGGGGGGGCCAATGAGCAGTTCTTC. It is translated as CASSLGSGGANEQFF.

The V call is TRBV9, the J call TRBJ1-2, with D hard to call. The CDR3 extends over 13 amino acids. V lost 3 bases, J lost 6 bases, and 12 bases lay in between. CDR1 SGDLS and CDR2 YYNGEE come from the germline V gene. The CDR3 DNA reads TGTGCCAGCAGCGCTGCTCTGGCCGATGGCTACACCTTC. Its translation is CASSAALADGYTF.

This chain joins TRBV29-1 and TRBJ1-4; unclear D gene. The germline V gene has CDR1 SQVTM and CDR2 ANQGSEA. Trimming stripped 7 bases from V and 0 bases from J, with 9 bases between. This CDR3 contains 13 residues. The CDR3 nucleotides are TGCAGCGCGAACAGTCCAACTAATGAAAAACTGTTTTTT. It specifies CSANSPTNEKLFF.

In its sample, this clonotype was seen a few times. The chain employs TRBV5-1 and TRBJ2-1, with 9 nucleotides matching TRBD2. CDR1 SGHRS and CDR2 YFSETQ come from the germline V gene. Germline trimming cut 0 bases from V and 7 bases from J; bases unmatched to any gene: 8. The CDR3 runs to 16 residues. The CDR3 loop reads CASSLEVTSGMNEQFF. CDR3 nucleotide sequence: TGCGCCAGCAGCTTGGAGGTGACTAGCGGAATGAATGAGCAGTTCTTC.

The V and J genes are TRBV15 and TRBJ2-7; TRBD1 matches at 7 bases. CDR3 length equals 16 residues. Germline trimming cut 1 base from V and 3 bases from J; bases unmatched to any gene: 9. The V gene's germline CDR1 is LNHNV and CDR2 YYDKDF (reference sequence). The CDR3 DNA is TGTGCCACCAGCAGAGCTACCGGGACAGTCGGCTACGAGCAGTACTTC. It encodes CATSRATGTVGYEQYF.

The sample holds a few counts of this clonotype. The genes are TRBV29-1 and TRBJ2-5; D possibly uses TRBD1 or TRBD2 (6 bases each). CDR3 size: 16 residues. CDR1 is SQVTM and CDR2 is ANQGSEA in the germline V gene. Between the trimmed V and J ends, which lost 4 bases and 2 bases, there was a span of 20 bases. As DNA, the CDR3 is TGCAGCGTTGCCTTGGGGGGCGGGGTGGGGCAAGAGACCCAGTACTTC. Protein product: CSVALGGGVGQETQYF.

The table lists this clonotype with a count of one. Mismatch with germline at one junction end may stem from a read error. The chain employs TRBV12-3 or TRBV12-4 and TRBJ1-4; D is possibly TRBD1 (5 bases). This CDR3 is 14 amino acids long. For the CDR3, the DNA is TGTGCCAGCAGTTGGCGGACCATGGGGGAAAAACCGTTTTTT. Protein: CASSWRTMGEKPFF.

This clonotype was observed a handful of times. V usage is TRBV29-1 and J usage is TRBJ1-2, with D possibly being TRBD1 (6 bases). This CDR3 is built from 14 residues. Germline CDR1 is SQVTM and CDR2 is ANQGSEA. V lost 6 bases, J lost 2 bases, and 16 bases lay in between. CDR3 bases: TGCAGCGTGACATTGGGGGCCGCCAACTATGGCTACACCTTC. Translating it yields CSVTLGAANYGYTF.

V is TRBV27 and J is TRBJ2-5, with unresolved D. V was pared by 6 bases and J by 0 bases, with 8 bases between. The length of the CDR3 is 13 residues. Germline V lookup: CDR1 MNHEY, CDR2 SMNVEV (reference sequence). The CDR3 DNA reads TGTGCCAGCAGCGGGCTCAACCAAGAGACCCAGTACTTC. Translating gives CASSGLNQETQYF.

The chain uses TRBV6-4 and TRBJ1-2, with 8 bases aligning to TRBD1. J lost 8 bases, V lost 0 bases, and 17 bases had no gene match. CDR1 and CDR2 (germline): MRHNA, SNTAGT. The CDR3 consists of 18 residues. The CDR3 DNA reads TGTGCCAGCAGTGACTCGAGCGGACAGGGTAATTTAAGGTGCGGCTACACCTTC. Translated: CASSDSSGQGNLRCGYTF.

The DNA for the CDR3 is TGTGCCACCATGTATATAGCCACGCCCTACAATGAGCAGTTCTTC. It specifies CATMYIATPYNEQFF. This sequence joins TRBV6-2 or TRBV6-3 and TRBJ2-1; D gene unclear. The ends were cut back, 10 bases at V and 2 bases at J, with 18 bases in the middle. The CDR3 runs to 15 residues. CDR1 is MNHEY, CDR2 SVGEGT, per germline.

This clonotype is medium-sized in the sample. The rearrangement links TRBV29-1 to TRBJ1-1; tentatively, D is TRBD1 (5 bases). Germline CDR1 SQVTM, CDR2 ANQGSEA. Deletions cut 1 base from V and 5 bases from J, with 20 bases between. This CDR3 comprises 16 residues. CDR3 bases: TGCAGCGTTGAAGCCGAGGGGAGGGAGGTACGGACTGAAGCTTTCTTT. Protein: CSVEAEGREVRTEAFF.

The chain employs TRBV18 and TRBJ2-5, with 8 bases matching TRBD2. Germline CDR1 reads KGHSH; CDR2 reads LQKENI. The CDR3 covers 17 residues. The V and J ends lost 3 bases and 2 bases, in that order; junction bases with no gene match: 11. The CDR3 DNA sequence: TGTGCCAGCTCACCCACTCGAGGCGGGGGGCCTCAAGAGACCCAGTACTTC. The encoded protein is CASSPTRGGGPQETQYF.

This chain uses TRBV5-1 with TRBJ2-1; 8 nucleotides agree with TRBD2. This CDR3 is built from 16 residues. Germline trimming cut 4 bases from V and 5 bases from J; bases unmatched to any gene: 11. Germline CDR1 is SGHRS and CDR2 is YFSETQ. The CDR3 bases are TGCGCCAGCAGCCTGGGACTAGAGCATGTCCACAATGAGCAGTTCTTC. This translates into CASSLGLEHVHNEQFF.

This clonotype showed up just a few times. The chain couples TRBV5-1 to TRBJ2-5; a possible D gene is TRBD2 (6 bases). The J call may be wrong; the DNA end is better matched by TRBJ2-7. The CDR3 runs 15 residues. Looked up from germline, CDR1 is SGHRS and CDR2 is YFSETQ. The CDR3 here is CASSQGLGGFYEQYF. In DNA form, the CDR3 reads TGCGCCAGCAGCCAGGGACTGGGAGGATTCTACGAGCAGTACTTC.

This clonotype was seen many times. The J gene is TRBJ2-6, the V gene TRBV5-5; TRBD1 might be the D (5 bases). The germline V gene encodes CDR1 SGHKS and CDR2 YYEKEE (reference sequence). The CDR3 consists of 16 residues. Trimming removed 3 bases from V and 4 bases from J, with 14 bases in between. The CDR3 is CASSYTGSSGANVLTF. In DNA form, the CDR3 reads TGTGCCAGCAGCTATACAGGTTCCTCCGGGGCCAACGTCCTGACTTTC.

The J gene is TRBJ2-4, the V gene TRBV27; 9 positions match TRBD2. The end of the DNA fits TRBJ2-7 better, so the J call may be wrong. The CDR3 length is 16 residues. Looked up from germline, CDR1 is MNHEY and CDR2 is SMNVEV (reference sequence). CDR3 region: CASIARGGPGFYEQYF. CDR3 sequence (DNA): TGTGCCAGCATCGCGCGGGGGGGGCCGGGGTTCTACGAGCAGTACTTC.

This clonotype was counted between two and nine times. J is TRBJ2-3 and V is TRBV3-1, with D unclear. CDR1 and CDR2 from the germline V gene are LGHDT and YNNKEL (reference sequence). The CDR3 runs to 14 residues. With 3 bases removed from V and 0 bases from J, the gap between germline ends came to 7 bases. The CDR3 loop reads CASSQTSSTDTQYF. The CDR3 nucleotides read TGTGCCAGCAGCCAGACCTCTAGCACAGATACGCAGTATTTT.

This CDR3 is CATSRRSGASSYEQYF. CDR3 DNA sequence: TGTGCCACCTCACGCCGGAGCGGCGCTAGCTCCTACGAGCAGTACTTC. V usage is TRBV6-6 and J usage is TRBJ2-7, with D maybe TRBD2 (5 bases). The V gene's germline CDR1 is MNHNY and CDR2 SVGAGI (reference sequence). CDR3 length: 16 amino acids. V shed 10 bases and J shed 0 bases, with 22 bases lying between them.

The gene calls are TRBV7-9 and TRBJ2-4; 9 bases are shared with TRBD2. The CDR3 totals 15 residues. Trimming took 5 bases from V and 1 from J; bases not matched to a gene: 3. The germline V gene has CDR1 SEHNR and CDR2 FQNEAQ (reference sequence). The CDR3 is CASSRGLAAKNIQYF. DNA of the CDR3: TGTGCCAGCAGCAGGGGACTAGCTGCCAAAAACATTCAGTACTTC.

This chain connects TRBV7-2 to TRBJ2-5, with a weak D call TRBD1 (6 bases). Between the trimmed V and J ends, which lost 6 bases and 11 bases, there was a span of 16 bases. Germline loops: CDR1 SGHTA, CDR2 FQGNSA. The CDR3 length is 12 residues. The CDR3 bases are TGTGCCAGCAGTCGTGCCCGGACAGAGCAGTACTTC. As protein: CASSRARTEQYF.

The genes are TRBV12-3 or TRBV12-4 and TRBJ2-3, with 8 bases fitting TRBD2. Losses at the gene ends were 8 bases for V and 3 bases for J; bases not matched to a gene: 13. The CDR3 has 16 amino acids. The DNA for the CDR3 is TGTGCCAGCGGCCGGGGGGGGCGCGACGATACAGATACGCAGTATTTT. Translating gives CASGRGGRDDTDTQYF.

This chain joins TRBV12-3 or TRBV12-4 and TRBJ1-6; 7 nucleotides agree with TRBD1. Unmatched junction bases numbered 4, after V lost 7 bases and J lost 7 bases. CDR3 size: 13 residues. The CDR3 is CASTTGINSPLHF. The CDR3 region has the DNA TGTGCCAGCACGACAGGGATAAATTCACCCCTCCACTTT.

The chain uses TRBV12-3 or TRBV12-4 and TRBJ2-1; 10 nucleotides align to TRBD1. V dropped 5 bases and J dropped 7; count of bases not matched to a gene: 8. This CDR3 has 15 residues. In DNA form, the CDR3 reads TGTGCCAGCAGTGCCCGGGACAGGGGTGTTAATGAGCAGTTCTTC. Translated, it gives CASSARDRGVNEQFF.

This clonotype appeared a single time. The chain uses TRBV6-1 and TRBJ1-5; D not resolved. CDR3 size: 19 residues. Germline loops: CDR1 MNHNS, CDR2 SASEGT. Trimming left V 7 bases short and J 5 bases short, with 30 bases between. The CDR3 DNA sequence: TGTGCCAGCACTGGTGTCCCAAATGCGGCGGGCAAAAACGATCAGCCCCAGCATTTT. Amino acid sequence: CASTGVPNAAGKNDQPQHF.

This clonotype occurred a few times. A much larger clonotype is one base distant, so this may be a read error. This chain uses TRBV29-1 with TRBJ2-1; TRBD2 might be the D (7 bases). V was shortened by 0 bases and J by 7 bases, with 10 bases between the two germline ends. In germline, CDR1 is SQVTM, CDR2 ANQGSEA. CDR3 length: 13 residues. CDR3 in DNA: TGCAGCGTTGAAGAGGGGGGGGCTAATGAGCAGTTCTTC. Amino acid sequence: CSVEEGGANEQFF.